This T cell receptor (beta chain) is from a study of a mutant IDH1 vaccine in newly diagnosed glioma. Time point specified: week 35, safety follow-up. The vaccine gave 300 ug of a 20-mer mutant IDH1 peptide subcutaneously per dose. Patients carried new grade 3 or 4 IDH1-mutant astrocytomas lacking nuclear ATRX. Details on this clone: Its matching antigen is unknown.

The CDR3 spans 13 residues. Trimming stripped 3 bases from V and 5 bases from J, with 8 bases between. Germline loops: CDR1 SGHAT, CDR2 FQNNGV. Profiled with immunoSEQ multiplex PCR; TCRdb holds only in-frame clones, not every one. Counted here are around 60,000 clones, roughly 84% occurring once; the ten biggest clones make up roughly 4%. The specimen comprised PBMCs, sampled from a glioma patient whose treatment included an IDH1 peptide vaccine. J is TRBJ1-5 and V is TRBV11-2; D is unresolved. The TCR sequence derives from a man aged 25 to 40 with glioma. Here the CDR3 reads CASSFTGDQPQHF. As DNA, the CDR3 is TGTGCCAGCAGCTTTACGGGCGATCAGCCCCAGCATTTT. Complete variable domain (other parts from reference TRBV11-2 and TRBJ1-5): EAGVAQSPRYKIIEKRQSVAFWCNPISGHATLYWYQQILGQGPKLLIQFQNNGVVDDSQLPKDRFSAERLKGVDSTLKIQPAKLEDSAVYLCASSFTGDQPQHFGDGTRLSIL.